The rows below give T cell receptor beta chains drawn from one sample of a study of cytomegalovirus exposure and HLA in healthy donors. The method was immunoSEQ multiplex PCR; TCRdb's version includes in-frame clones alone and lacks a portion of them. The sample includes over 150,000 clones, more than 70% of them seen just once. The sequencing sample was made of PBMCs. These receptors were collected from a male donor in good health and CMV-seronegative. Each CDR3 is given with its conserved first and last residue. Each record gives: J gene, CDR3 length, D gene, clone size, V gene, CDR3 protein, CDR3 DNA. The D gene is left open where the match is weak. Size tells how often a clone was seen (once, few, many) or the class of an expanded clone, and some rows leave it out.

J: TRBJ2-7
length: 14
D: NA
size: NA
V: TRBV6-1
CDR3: CASSTGALFYEQYF
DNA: TGTGCCAGCAGTACAGGTGCACTATTCTACGAGCAGTACTTC

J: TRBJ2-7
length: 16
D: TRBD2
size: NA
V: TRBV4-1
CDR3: CASSQGPSGGAYEQYF
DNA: TGCGCCAGCAGCCAAGGTCCTAGCGGGGGGGCCTACGAGCAGTACTTC

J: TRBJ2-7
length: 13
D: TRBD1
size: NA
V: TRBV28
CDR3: CASRTGVNYEQYF
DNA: TGTGCCAGTCGGACAGGGGTGAACTACGAGCAGTACTTC

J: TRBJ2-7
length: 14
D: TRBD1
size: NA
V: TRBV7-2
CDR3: CASSPRQGSYEQYF
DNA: TGTGCCAGCAGCCCTCGACAGGGTTCTTACGAGCAGTACTTC

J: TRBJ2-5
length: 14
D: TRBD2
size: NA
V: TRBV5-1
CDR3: CASRAGLIGETQYF
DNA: TGCGCCAGCAGAGCGGGGCTAATTGGGGAGACCCAGTACTTC

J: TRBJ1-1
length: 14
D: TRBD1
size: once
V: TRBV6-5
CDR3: CASRSGGRNTEAFF
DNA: TGTGCCAGCAGATCAGGGGGCCGAAACACTGAAGCTTTCTTT

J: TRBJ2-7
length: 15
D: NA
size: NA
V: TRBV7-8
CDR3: CASSWAGTGFNEQYF
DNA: TGTGCCAGCAGCTGGGCGGGTACAGGGTTTAACGAGCAGTACTTC

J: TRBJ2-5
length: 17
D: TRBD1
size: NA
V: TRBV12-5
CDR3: CASGLVPSGGLQETQYF
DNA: TGTGCTAGTGGTTTGGTACCATCAGGGGGCTTACAAGAGACCCAGTACTTC

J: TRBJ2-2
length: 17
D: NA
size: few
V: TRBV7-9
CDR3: CASSGLRTHKLTGELFF
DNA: TGTGCCAGCAGCGGTTTAAGGACTCACAAACTAACCGGGGAGCTGTTTTTT

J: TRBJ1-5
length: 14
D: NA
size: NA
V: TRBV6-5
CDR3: CASGGFHSNQPQHF
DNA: TGTGCCAGCGGGGGGTTTCATAGCAATCAGCCCCAGCATTTT

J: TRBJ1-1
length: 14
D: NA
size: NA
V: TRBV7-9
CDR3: CASSLRSGDTEAFF
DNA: TGTGCCAGCAGCTTACGATCCGGGGACACTGAAGCTTTCTTT

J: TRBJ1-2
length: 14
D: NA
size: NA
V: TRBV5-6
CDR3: CASSLGRPNYGYTF
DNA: TGTGCCAGCAGCTTGGGCAGGCCTAACTATGGCTACACCTTC

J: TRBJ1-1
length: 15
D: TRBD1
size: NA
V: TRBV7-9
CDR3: CASSLIGQGHTEAFF
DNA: TGTGCCAGCAGCTTAATCGGACAGGGTCACACTGAAGCTTTCTTT